The 17 T cell receptor beta chains listed next were all sequenced from one sample in a study of T cell responses to AZD1222 COVID-19 vaccine (dated by TCRdb to the early 2020s). The library was made by the immunoSEQ multiplex PCR assay. TCRdb obtained this table from immuneACCESS and retained in-frame rearrangements with V and J assigned. These tables miss some clones; where compared with another copy, unresolved V genes account for less than half of the shortfall, and the remainder is unexplained. The sample has 55,000 to 80,000 clones on record, 70% to 90% of them singletons. The ten largest clones represent roughly 28% of the sample. Interpreted using the paper, the time point label stands for: about 28 days (+/-7) after the second vaccine dose. The sequencing here drew on peripheral blood, taken 28 days after the second AZD1222 dose. These receptors all come from an adult who received the AZD1222 COVID-19 vaccine.

This chain joins TRBV28 and TRBJ1-2, with TRBD1 identical over 9 bases. The CDR3 contains 14 residues. Germline V gene data show CDR1 as MDHEN and CDR2 as SYDVKM. V lost 2 bases to trimming and J lost 8 bases; unmatched junction nucleotides: 6. CDR3 DNA sequence: TGTGCCAGCAGTTTACCAGGACAGGGGTTGGGCTACACCTTC. As protein: CASSLPGQGLGYTF.

This sequence joins TRBV2 and TRBJ1-2; 8 nucleotides match TRBD1. Looked up from germline, CDR1 is SNHLY and CDR2 is FYNNEI. This CDR3 spans 13 amino acids. The ends lost 7 bases at V and 7 bases at J; junction bases unmatched: 8. In DNA form, the CDR3 reads TGTGCCAGCATGCTGACAGGGGACTCTGGCTACACCTTC. Protein: CASMLTGDSGYTF. The full variable domain, rest sourced from reference TRBV2 and TRBJ1-2, is EPEVTQTPSHQVTQMGQEVILRCVPISNHLYFYWYRQILGQKVEFLVSFYNNEISEKSEIFDDQFSVERPDGSNFTLKIRSTKLEDSAMYFCASMLTGDSGYTFGSGTRLTVV.

A remark on this clone: Mismatch with germline at one junction end may stem from a read error. DNA of the CDR3: TGTGCCAGCAGTTTAGGAGGGCGAGGCTACACCTTC. It is translated as CASSLGGRGYTF. The chain is built from TRBV13 and TRBJ1-2; D is undetermined. CDR1 PRHDT and CDR2 FYEKMQ come from the germline V gene (reference sequence). The CDR3 is made up of 12 amino acids.

V usage is TRBV11-1 and J usage is TRBJ2-7; D uncertain. CDR1 is SGHAT, CDR2 FQDESV, per germline (reference sequence). The CDR3 loop spans 13 amino acids. V was cut by 1 base and J by 3 bases, with 7 bases left in between. The CDR3 sequence: CASSLGGNYEQYF. The CDR3 DNA reads as TGTGCCAGCAGCTTAGGAGGAAACTACGAGCAGTACTTC.

The chain links TRBV5-4 to TRBJ1-4, with TRBD1 as a possible D gene (5 bases). The length of the CDR3 is 16 residues. Germline V lookup: CDR1 SGHNT, CDR2 YYREEE (reference sequence). V lost 4 bases and J lost 0, with 13 bases in between. The CDR3 DNA follows: TGTGCCAGCAGCCCCGGTGAGGGGTCAACTAATGAAAAACTGTTTTTT. It codes for CASSPGEGSTNEKLFF.

This chain joins TRBV7-2 and TRBJ2-1; 12 bases are shared with TRBD2. Germline lookup yields CDR1 SGHTA and CDR2 FQGNSA. This CDR3 has 17 residues. J gave up 6 bases and V 3 bases, and 9 bases lay outside the gene matches. CDR3 region: CASSLRTSGRLFNEQFF. The DNA for the CDR3 is TGTGCCAGCAGCTTGCGCACTAGCGGGAGGTTATTCAATGAGCAGTTCTTC.

The rearrangement joins TRBV5-1 to TRBJ2-7; D possibly corresponds to TRBD2 (6 bases). This CDR3 comprises 15 residues. V lost 5 bases to trimming and J lost 0 bases, with 15 bases between them. Germline V gene lookup returns CDR1 SGHRS and CDR2 YFSETQ. The chain's CDR3 is CASSRGLTSSYEQYF. As DNA, the CDR3 is TGCGCCAGCAGTAGGGGACTCACAAGCTCCTACGAGCAGTACTTC.

Note on this clone: Germline is not matched at one junction end, which may reflect a read error. V usage is TRBV11-3 and J usage is TRBJ1-5; D is uncertain. This CDR3 contains 12 residues. Germline lookup yields CDR1 SGHNT and CDR2 YENEEA. The chain's CDR3 is CASSIDDQPQHF. CDR3 DNA sequence: TGTGCCAGCAGCATAGACGATCAGCCCCAGCATTTT.

CDR3 residues: CASSLAAPIRAGANVLTF. The CDR3 DNA sequence: TGTGCCAGCAGCTTAGCGGCGCCAATCCGTGCTGGGGCCAACGTCCTGACTTTC. The chain carries TRBV11-2 and TRBJ2-6, with D unresolved. Trimming pared 1 base from V and 2 bases from J, leaving 15 bases between. CDR1 SGHAT and CDR2 FQNNGV come from the germline V gene. The CDR3 covers 18 residues.

This clone was detected only once. The rearrangement uses TRBV9 and TRBJ1-3, with D maybe TRBD1 (5 bases). This CDR3 contains 15 residues. With 0 bases removed from V and 3 bases from J, the gap between germline ends came to 10 bases. CDR1 is SGDLS, CDR2 YYNGEE, per germline. CDR3 residues: CASSVGQGLGNTIYF. CDR3 sequence (DNA): TGTGCCAGCAGCGTAGGCCAGGGTCTTGGAAACACCATATATTTT.

The sample holds a few counts of this clone. The chain links TRBV5-1 to TRBJ2-3; unclear D gene. Germline assignment: CDR1 SGHRS and CDR2 YFSETQ. The V end lost 0 bases, the J end lost 1 base, and 12 bases lay between the germline ends. CDR3 size: 16 residues. CDR3 bases: TGCGCCAGCAGCTTGGCCTCGAGGACGGGCACAGATACGCAGTATTTT. Its translation is CASSLASRTGTDTQYF.

The chain recombines TRBV20-1 with TRBJ2-7; no definite D call. V lost 6 bases to trimming and J lost 5 bases, with 11 bases between them. Germline CDR1 reads DFQATT; CDR2 reads SNEGSKA (reference sequence). The CDR3 is made up of 11 amino acids. The CDR3 sequence is CSARFGDEQYF. The CDR3 DNA is TGCAGTGCCCGCTTTGGGGACGAGCAGTACTTC.

The V gene is TRBV5-4, the J gene TRBJ2-3; no clear D gene. The CDR3 loop spans 12 amino acids. Trimming cost V 5 bases and J 4 bases, with 8 bases left between them. Germline CDR1 is SGHNT and CDR2 is YYREEE (reference sequence). The DNA of the CDR3 is TGTGCCAGCAGTAGCCTAGCAGATACGCAGTATTTT. It translates to CASSSLADTQYF.

CDR3 amino acids: CASSIQGQNTEAFF. CDR3 nucleotide sequence: TGTGCCAGCAGCATACAGGGTCAGAACACTGAAGCTTTCTTT. The chain combines TRBV5-4 with TRBJ1-1; D may be TRBD1 (6 bases). V shed 4 bases and J shed 1 base, with 11 bases lying between them. The CDR3 contains 14 residues. Per germline, CDR1 SGHNT and CDR2 YYREEE (reference sequence).

This chain connects TRBV7-9 to TRBJ1-1, with D tentatively TRBD1 (5 bases). The length of the CDR3 is 14 residues. Germline V CDR1 and CDR2: SEHNR, FQNEAQ (reference sequence). Trimming took 5 bases from V and 0 from J, leaving 10 bases between them. This CDR3 is CASSPTTVNTEAFF. CDR3 nucleotide sequence: TGTGCCAGCAGCCCTACGACAGTGAACACTGAAGCTTTCTTT.

This chain joins TRBV5-1 and TRBJ1-2; the D is unclear. V was trimmed by 1 base and J by 6 bases, leaving 7 bases between them. Germline V gives CDR1 SGHRS, CDR2 YFSETQ. The CDR3 extends over 12 amino acids. This chain's CDR3 is CASSLPDHGYTF. As DNA, the CDR3 is TGCGCCAGCAGCTTGCCCGATCATGGCTACACCTTC.

The chain employs TRBV4-1 and TRBJ2-7; D may match TRBD1 or TRBD2 (5 bases each). V dropped 1 base and J dropped 0 bases, with 19 bases sitting between them. The CDR3 is 18 amino acids. In germline, CDR1 is MGHRA, CDR2 YSYEKL. CDR3 region: CASSQASGITGRSYEQYF. The CDR3 nucleotides are TGCGCCAGCAGCCAAGCTTCCGGGATCACGGGGCGCTCCTACGAGCAGTACTTC.